This T cell receptor beta chain came from a study of lymphopenia after photon versus proton radiotherapy. The CDR3 is made up of 13 amino acids. Germline CDR1 and CDR2: SGHAT and FQNNGV. Trimming took off 0 bases at V and 5 bases at J, with 7 bases between the two ends. About this clone: Its cognate antigen is unknown.

Study conclusions and caveats: After lymphocyte nadir, photon-treated repertoires showed oligoclonal expansion, especially CD8+ Temra. Photon-treated patients lost naive T cells and TCR diversity; proton-treated stayed stable. A bigger post-nadir fall in TCR diversity correlated inversely with survival time in deceased patients. Only patients who died were analyzed for survival; proton advantage is unproven.

Repertoires were generated with immunoSEQ multiplex PCR, while TCRdb's copy carries only in-frame clones and drops some. The sample shows 50,000 to 70,000 clones, approximately 86% of them seen only once. The sample was peripheral blood, taken from a patient treated with proton-based radiotherapy. The chain is built from TRBV11-2 and TRBJ1-2; D remains ambiguous. This sequence originates from a man older than 75 with esophageal cancer. The DNA for the CDR3 is TGTGCCAGCAGCTTAGATTTCCCGTATGGCTACACCTTC. Protein: CASSLDFPYGYTF.